Listed below are T cell receptor beta chains from one sample, sequenced in a study of blood T cell repertoires in COVID-19. Produced via immunoSEQ multiplex PCR; TCRdb's table is partial and in-frame only. Among 75,000 to 85,000 clones, over 75% were seen once, and the ten largest hold roughly 45%. Sequences were obtained from peripheral blood. The receptors derive from a human donor in a cohort sampled during active COVID-19. Both conserved end residues are part of each CDR3. The D gene is left open where the match is weak. Clone size is not always given. Where it is, it says once, few, many or a class for expanded clones.

d_call	v_call	clone_size	j_call	cdr3_length	cdr3_aa	cdr3_nt
TRBD1	TRBV19	NA	TRBJ1-1	15	CASRTGDIMNTEAFF	TGTGCCTCTCGGACAGGGGACATCATGAACACTGAAGCTTTCTTT
NA	TRBV19	NA	TRBJ1-1	14	CASSPQGMNTEAFF	TGTGCCAGTAGTCCCCAGGGGATGAACACTGAAGCTTTCTTT
NA	TRBV4-3	NA	TRBJ1-3	15	CASSQVPRGENTIYF	TGCGCCAGCAGCCAAGTTCCTCGAGGAGAAAACACCATATATTTT
NA	TRBV7-3	NA	TRBJ2-1	14	CASSLNRVNNEQFF	TGTGCCAGCAGCTTAAACAGAGTAAACAATGAGCAGTTCTTC
NA	TRBV28	NA	TRBJ2-1	13	CASSPDFYNEQFF	TGTGCCAGCAGTCCGGACTTCTACAATGAGCAGTTCTTC
NA	TRBV9	NA	TRBJ1-4	16	CASSGGGLATNEKLFF	TGTGCCAGCAGCGGAGGGGGTTTGGCAACTAATGAAAAACTGTTTTTT
TRBD1	TRBV3-1/TRBV3-2	NA	TRBJ2-7	17	CASSQGSVTGGGYEQYF	TGTGCCAGCAGCCAAGGATCCGTTACAGGGGGTGGTTACGAGCAGTACTTC
NA	TRBV24-1	few	TRBJ2-1	13	CATSGTQGGEQFF	TGTGCCACCAGTGGCACCCAGGGAGGTGAGCAGTTCTTC
NA	TRBV5-4	NA	TRBJ1-2	12	CASSGGLYGYTF	TGTGCCAGCAGCGGGGGACTATATGGCTACACCTTC
NA	TRBV24-1	few	TRBJ1-6	12	CASLRGNSPLHF	TGTGCCTCCCTCAGGGGCAATTCACCCCTCCACTTT
NA	TRBV3-1/TRBV3-2	NA	TRBJ1-2	13	CASSQQGNYGYTF	TGTGCCAGCAGCCAGCAGGGCAACTATGGCTACACCTTC
NA	TRBV5-6	NA	TRBJ2-7	18	CASSLHTRTGYFSYEQYF	TGTGCCAGCAGCTTACACACCCGGACGGGATATTTCTCCTACGAGCAGTACTTC